This record concerns one T cell receptor beta chain sequence. The data were obtained in a study of T cell responses to AZD1222 COVID-19 vaccine. Germline assignment: CDR1 SNHLY and CDR2 FYNNEI. This CDR3 is 14 amino acids long. V was trimmed by 6 bases and J by 2 bases, leaving 14 bases between them. Generated by immunoSEQ multiplex PCR, the TCRdb table keeps only in-frame clones and is missing some. Of more than 80,000 clones in the sample, 85% to 90% were seen once. The origin of this receptor is an adult who received the AZD1222 COVID-19 vaccine. Sequencing used peripheral blood, obtained 28 days after the second AZD1222 dose. The chain combines TRBV2 with TRBJ2-7; either TRBD1 or TRBD2 may supply D (5 bases each). The CDR3 here is CASRLDWGPYEQYF. The CDR3 bases are TGTGCCAGCAGATTAGACTGGGGACCCTACGAGCAGTACTTC.